This T cell receptor (beta chain) is from a study of T-cell memory formation after mild COVID-19. The study's findings and limits: Balance between CD4 and CD8 was seen in clones contracting day 15 to 85, and a CD4+ lean was seen in later expanders.

Concerning this clonotype: Its antigen is not identified.

This CDR3 contains 12 residues. Germline-derived CDR1 and CDR2 are DFQATT and SNEGSKA (reference sequence). Trimming took 5 bases from V and 4 from J; bases not matched to a gene: 5. TCRdb processed the 5' RACE reads anew with MiXCR; each CDR3 protein has one entry. The sample yields about 110,000 distinct CDR3 sequences, about 18% seen once. The specimen sequenced was PBMCs or a T cell subset sorted from them (not recorded which). This TCR was recovered from a man in his late teens or twenties who had mild COVID-19 (a few samples of this study predate the infection). Cell type and time point are not known. The V gene is TRBV20-1, the J gene TRBJ2-7, with TRBD1 matching over 7 bases. DNA of the CDR3: TGCAGTGCTCGGGGCAGGGGGTACGAGCAGTACTTC. It is translated as CSARGRGYEQYF.